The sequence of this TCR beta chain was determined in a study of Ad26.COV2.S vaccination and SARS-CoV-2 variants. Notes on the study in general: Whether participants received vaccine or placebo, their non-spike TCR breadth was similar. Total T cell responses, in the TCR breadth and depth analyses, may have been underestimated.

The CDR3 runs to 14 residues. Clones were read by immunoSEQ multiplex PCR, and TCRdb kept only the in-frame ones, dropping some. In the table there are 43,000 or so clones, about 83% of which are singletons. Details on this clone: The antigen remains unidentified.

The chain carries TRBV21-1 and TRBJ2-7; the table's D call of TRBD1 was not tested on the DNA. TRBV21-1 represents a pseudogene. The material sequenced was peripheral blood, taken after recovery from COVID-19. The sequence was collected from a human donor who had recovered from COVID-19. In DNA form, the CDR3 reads TGTGCCAGCGCGGACAGGGGGAAAACCTACGAGCAGTACTTC. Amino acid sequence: CASADRGKTYEQYF.